This T cell receptor (beta chain) was captured in a study of blood T cells in healthy people across ages. At the level of the study: Roughly one uniquely barcoded beta molecule per two T cells was captured.

This clonotype was observed many times. The antigen is undetermined. Those donating, healthy Caucasian individuals from Russia, were aged roughly 6 to 90. The CDR3 loop spans 17 amino acids. Germline V gives CDR1 MNHEY, CDR2 SMNVEV (reference sequence). V was pared by 5 bases and J by 0 bases, with 10 bases of the junction left unmatched. Using a J-beta primer mix together with a sample-barcoded 5' primer, a second PCR was run for roughly 7 to 11 cycles. TCRdb reprocessed the 5' RACE reads via MiXCR and lists one record per CDR3 protein. This table holds 660,000 or so distinct CDR3 sequences, approximately 59% found once. General observations from the study: Diversity estimates drawn from one million T cells were deemed underestimates. Diversity of TCR beta per million T cells declined in a roughly linear way with age.

V gene TRBV27 combines with J gene TRBJ2-1; TRBD2 matches 7 bases. The sample comprised blood. The receptor was isolated from a man between 60 and 75 years old in good health. In DNA form, the CDR3 reads TGTGCCAGCAGTCGGATCCCGGGGGGAAGCTCCTACAATGAGCAGTTCTTC. This translates into CASSRIPGGSSYNEQFF.